This note documents a single T cell receptor beta chain sequence. Per the authors' pipeline: The assay estimated nucleated cells by amplifying reference gene primers. Here immunoSEQ multiplex PCR was the method, and the copy in TCRdb shows in-frame clones only, minus some. V, J and clone size were drawn from that table, and D and trimming were deduced from the DNA. The sample holds about 170,000 clones, approximately 82% seen once. Enrolled during active infection, Seattle patients were then followed longitudinally. V trimming: 7 bases; J trimming: 8 bases; junction bases outside the gene matches: 9. Germline V gene sequence: CDR1 MDHEN, CDR2 SYDVKM. The CDR3 runs 14 residues. These data are taken from a study of blood T cell repertoires in COVID-19. Study-wide background: Sites in the United States, Italy and Spain provided acute and convalescent COVID-19 samples. PBMCs, B-cell-depleted T cells, or T cells were the source of the cDNA or gDNA that made up the material.

The sample was peripheral blood. The J gene is TRBJ1-4, the V gene TRBV28, with 8 bases aligning to TRBD1. This receptor was taken from a woman aged 40 to 50 with COVID-19, enrolled during active disease. DNA of the CDR3: TGTGCCAGCAATAGTGGACAGGGCGCCGAAAAACTGTTTTTT. This sequence encodes CASNSGQGAEKLFF. Supplemented by reference TRBV28 and TRBJ1-4, the full variable domain reads DVKVTQSSRYLVKRTGEKVFLECVQDMDHENMFWYRQDPGLGLRLIYFSYDVKMKEKGDIPEGYSVSREKKERFSLILESASTNQTSMYLCASNSGQGAEKLFFGSGTQLSVL.